The 31 T cell receptor beta chains below all came from one sample that was sequenced in a study of blood T cells in healthy people across ages. Primers used in a second PCR of roughly 6 to 12 cycles were a sample-barcoded 5' primer and a J-beta primer mix. MiXCR, run by TCRdb on the 5' RACE reads, gives a single entry per CDR3 protein. Of over 950,000 distinct CDR3 sequences listed, around two fifths are singletons. The sample taken for sequencing was blood. The receptor set was obtained from a man between 18 and 35 years old in good health.

This CDR3 is CASKPSGHEQYF. CDR3 bases: TGTGCCAGCAAGCCTTCCGGCCACGAGCAGTACTTC. The rearrangement uses TRBV27 and TRBJ2-7; unclear D gene. V dropped 7 bases and J dropped 5 bases, with 12 bases sitting between them. CDR3 length equals 12 residues. Germline-derived CDR1 and CDR2 are MNHEY and SMNVEV (reference sequence).

The rearrangement joins TRBV2 to TRBJ2-1, with TRBD1 as a possible D gene (5 bases). Between the trimmed V and J ends, which lost 8 bases and 8 bases, there was a span of 16 bases. The length of the CDR3 is 13 residues. CDR1 is SNHLY and CDR2 is FYNNEI in the germline V gene. The CDR3 protein is CASGVETRDEQFF. The CDR3 nucleotides read TGTGCCAGCGGAGTCGAAACCAGGGATGAGCAGTTCTTC.

Ten or more counts support this clonotype. This chain links TRBV29-1 with TRBJ2-7, with 7 bases matching TRBD1. The CDR3 runs 12 residues. The germline V gene has CDR1 SQVTM and CDR2 ANQGSEA. Losses at the gene ends were 6 bases for V and 5 bases for J; bases not matched to a gene: 7. DNA for the CDR3: TGCAGCGTCGTGACAGGGAGCCACGAGCAGTACTTC. Protein sequence: CSVVTGSHEQYF.

The CDR3 here is CASTTGQYNEQFF. The DNA of the CDR3 is TGTGCCAGCACAACTGGGCAATACAATGAGCAGTTCTTC. This rearrangement joins TRBV27 to TRBJ2-1; D gene ambiguous. The CDR3 length is 13 residues. Trimming took off 7 bases at V and 4 bases at J, with 11 bases between the two ends. In germline, CDR1 is MNHEY, CDR2 SMNVEV (reference sequence).

This clonotype was seen more than once but under ten times. CDR3 sequence: CASSQERTSGAPDTQYF. The CDR3, as DNA: TGCGCCAGCAGCCAAGAAAGGACTAGCGGGGCGCCGGATACGCAGTATTTT. The gene calls are TRBV4-3 and TRBJ2-3, with 12 bases that match TRBD2. This CDR3 has 17 amino acids. The V gene end was trimmed by 0 bases and the J gene end by 6 bases; junction bases not matched to a gene: 7. The germline V gene encodes CDR1 LGHNA and CDR2 YSLEER.

The chain employs TRBV12-3 or TRBV12-4 and TRBJ2-4, with 7 nucleotides matching TRBD1. The CDR3 runs to 15 residues. Trimming took 6 bases from V and 0 from J; bases not matched to a gene: 5. The CDR3 region is CASSLDRVAKNIQYF. As DNA, the CDR3 is TGTGCCAGCAGCCTAGACAGGGTAGCCAAAAACATTCAGTACTTC.

CDR3: CAIKPGQDNEQFF. As DNA, the CDR3 is TGTGCCATCAAACCGGGACAGGACAATGAGCAGTTCTTC. V is TRBV10-3 and J is TRBJ2-1, with 8 bases matching TRBD1. The CDR3 consists of 13 residues. Germline CDR1 is ENHRY and CDR2 is SYGVKD. V lost 7 bases, J lost 5 bases, and 4 bases stayed unmatched.

The chain joins TRBV10-3 to TRBJ2-5; 11 bases are shared with TRBD2. CDR1 and CDR2 from the germline V gene are ENHRY and SYGVKD. This CDR3 comprises 15 residues. Trimming cost V 6 bases and J 11 bases; bases outside gene matches: 14. The CDR3 DNA is TGTGCCATCAGCGGAACTAGCGGGGGAGGGGGTGAGCAGTACTTC. It is translated as CAISGTSGGGGEQYF.

The V call is TRBV11-2, the J call TRBJ1-2; D call uncertain. V dropped 1 base and J dropped 7 bases, with 13 bases sitting between them. The germline V gene encodes CDR1 SGHAT and CDR2 FQNNGV. The CDR3 is 14 residues long. CDR3 nucleotide sequence: TGTGCCAGCAGCTTAGGGTCGTTGGGGTTTGGCTACACCTTC. Protein: CASSLGSLGFGYTF.

This clonotype showed up just once. The V and J genes are TRBV20-1 and TRBJ2-1, with a tentative D call TRBD2 (5 bases). Germline V gives CDR1 DFQATT, CDR2 SNEGSKA (reference sequence). This CDR3 has 16 amino acids. V was clipped by 3 bases and J by 0 bases, with 15 bases between them. CDR3 amino acids: CSASSASSNSYNEQFF. The CDR3 DNA reads as TGCAGTGCTAGTTCGGCTAGCAGTAACTCCTACAATGAGCAGTTCTTC.

In nucleotides, the CDR3 is TGTGCCAGCAGCGTAGAAAGTTCTGGGGGCTACACCTTC. It is translated as CASSVESSGGYTF. The chain joins TRBV9 to TRBJ1-2; the D is unclear. V shed 0 bases and J shed 8 bases, with 11 bases lying between them. Germline lookup yields CDR1 SGDLS and CDR2 YYNGEE. The length of the CDR3 is 13 residues.

This clonotype was detected a few times. V usage is TRBV9 and J usage is TRBJ1-2; D remains ambiguous. The germline CDR1 and CDR2 sequences are SGDLS and YYNGEE. The CDR3 sequence is 14 residues long. V lost 4 bases and J 1 base, leaving 11 bases between the germline ends. CDR3: CASSSDGYNYGYTF. The CDR3 nucleotides are TGTGCCAGCAGCTCAGACGGGTATAACTATGGCTACACCTTC.

V usage is TRBV7-2 and J usage is TRBJ1-2; no reliable D call. The V and J ends lost 0 bases and 5 bases respectively, with 7 bases between them. The CDR3 is 13 residues long. Germline assignment: CDR1 SGHTA and CDR2 FQGNSA. The CDR3 coding sequence is TGTGCCAGCAGCTTAGCCGACCGTTATGGCTACACCTTC. Translating it yields CASSLADRYGYTF.

In its sample, this clonotype was seen a few times. This chain connects TRBV10-3 to TRBJ1-2, with a weak D call TRBD1 (5 bases). Germline CDR1 ENHRY, CDR2 SYGVKD. The CDR3 extends over 14 amino acids. Trimming took off 2 bases at V and 0 bases at J, with 7 bases between the two ends. CDR3 bases: TGTGCCATCAGTGAGGCGACAGCTAACTATGGCTACACCTTC. The encoded protein is CAISEATANYGYTF.

This chain joins TRBV18 and TRBJ2-1; D unclear. The V gene's germline CDR1 is KGHSH and CDR2 LQKENI. The CDR3 length is 15 residues. Trimming removed 0 bases at V and 2 bases at J, with 8 bases between. CDR3 loop: CASSPPTNTYNEQFF. CDR3 bases: TGTGCCAGCTCACCACCGACCAACACCTACAATGAGCAGTTCTTC.

This clonotype was counted many times. The chain couples TRBV20-1 to TRBJ1-2; D is unclear. Deletions cut 5 bases from V and 1 base from J, with 2 bases between. This CDR3 region has 10 residues. Germline values: CDR1 DFQATT, CDR2 SNEGSKA (reference sequence). The CDR3 region has the DNA TGCAGTGCTTTTAACTATGGCTACACCTTC. This gives the protein CSAFNYGYTF.

The chain carries TRBV6-1 and TRBJ1-6; no clear D gene. This CDR3 has 14 residues. CDR1 is MNHNS, CDR2 SASEGT, per germline. Trimming took off 4 bases at V and 0 bases at J, with 4 bases between the two ends. The CDR3 DNA reads TGTGCCAGCAGTGCTGGCTCCTATAATTCACCCCTCCACTTT. Amino acid sequence: CASSAGSYNSPLHF.

The sample holds a few counts of this clonotype. This rearrangement joins TRBV7-7 to TRBJ2-1; D is unclear. The CDR3 has 13 residues. Trimming removed 3 bases at V and 9 bases at J, with 12 bases between. Germline V gene lookup returns CDR1 SSHAT and CDR2 FNYEAQ (reference sequence). DNA for the CDR3: TGTGCCAGCAGCTTGGGAATGGAGAGTGAGCAGTTCTTC. It codes for CASSLGMESEQFF.

This chain uses TRBV6-1 with TRBJ2-1, with 11 positions matching TRBD2. V lost 6 bases to trimming and J lost 1 base; unmatched junction nucleotides: 11. Germline V lookup: CDR1 MNHNS, CDR2 SASEGT. CDR3 length: 18 residues. The CDR3 DNA sequence: TGTGCCAGCAGCCAAACCTTTAGCGGGGGGGCGTCCTACAATGAGCAGTTCTTC. The encoded protein is CASSQTFSGGASYNEQFF.

The V call is TRBV28, the J call TRBJ2-1; 7 bases are shared with TRBD1. The CDR3 contains 16 residues. After removal of 8 bases from V and 0 bases from J, the junction contained 10 bases not matched to a gene. The V gene's germline CDR1 is MDHEN and CDR2 SYDVKM. For the CDR3, the DNA is TGTGCCAGCGATCCAGAGACAGGGAGCTCCTACAATGAGCAGTTCTTC. Its translation: CASDPETGSSYNEQFF.

This clonotype was observed a handful of times. The chain couples TRBV2 to TRBJ2-3, with D possibly TRBD2 on 6 matching bases. Germline CDR1 reads SNHLY; CDR2 reads FYNNEI. This CDR3 is built from 21 residues. The ends were cut back, 5 bases at V and 2 bases at J, with 32 bases in the middle. CDR3 region: CASSRHNSGGPGLPYTDTQYF. CDR3 bases: TGTGCCAGCAGTCGTCATAATAGCGGAGGGCCGGGCTTACCTTACACAGATACGCAGTATTTT.

This clonotype was counted once. This chain joins TRBV25-1 and TRBJ1-2, with D unclear. In germline, CDR1 is MGHDK, CDR2 SYGVNS. The length of the CDR3 is 14 residues. The germline V and J ends were trimmed by 3 bases and 4 bases, with 12 bases remaining between them. In DNA form, the CDR3 reads TGTGCCAGCAGTGATGATTGGGCCTCCTATGGCTACACCTTC. Encoded protein: CASSDDWASYGYTF.

The table lists this clonotype with a count of one. The rearrangement links TRBV4-3 to TRBJ2-2; the D is unclear. Per germline, CDR1 LGHNA and CDR2 YSLEER. Trimming cost V 4 bases and J 0 bases, with 9 bases left between them. This CDR3 spans 15 amino acids. CDR3 sequence: CASSPRVSNTGELFF. The DNA of the CDR3 is TGCGCCAGCAGCCCACGGGTCTCGAACACCGGGGAGCTGTTTTTT.

Remarks on this clonotype: A read error is possible here, since a much larger clone lies one base away. The V and J genes are TRBV29-1 and TRBJ2-3; maybe TRBD1 (5 bases). Per germline, CDR1 SQVTM and CDR2 ANQGSEA. This CDR3 comprises 14 residues. The CDR3 here is CSVAETVNTDTRYF. CDR3 coding DNA: TGCAGCGTTGCTGAGACAGTCAACACAGATACGCGGTATTTT.

This chain connects TRBV11-2 to TRBJ2-1; D is ambiguous. This CDR3 has 14 amino acids. V was trimmed by 5 bases and J by 8 bases, leaving 16 bases between them. CDR1 SGHAT and CDR2 FQNNGV come from the germline V gene. CDR3 protein: CASSVGSPEDEQFF. CDR3 in DNA: TGTGCCAGCAGCGTAGGCTCCCCGGAAGATGAGCAGTTCTTC.

V and J are TRBV12-3 or TRBV12-4 and TRBJ2-5, with D possibly being TRBD1 (6 bases). This CDR3 has 14 amino acids. Trimming took 6 bases from V and 2 from J, leaving 13 bases between them. CDR3 DNA sequence: TGTGCCAGCAGATCCACAGGGATACAAGAGACCCAGTACTTC. Translation: CASRSTGIQETQYF.

This clonotype was found a few times. V and J are TRBV27 and TRBJ1-1; D unclear. This CDR3 spans 13 amino acids. In germline, CDR1 is MNHEY, CDR2 SMNVEV (reference sequence). Trimming left V 0 bases short and J 5 bases short, with 7 bases between. CDR3 loop: CASSLSGRTEAFF. DNA of the CDR3: TGTGCCAGCAGTTTATCAGGGCGAACTGAAGCTTTCTTT.

CDR3 coding DNA: TGTGCCAGTCAGCCCGCAGGGGGGGGCACTGAAGCTTTCTTT. It yields the protein CASQPAGGGTEAFF. This rearrangement joins TRBV27 to TRBJ1-1, with TRBD1 matching over 7 bases. This CDR3 spans 14 amino acids. CDR1 and CDR2 from the germline V gene are MNHEY and SMNVEV (reference sequence). V shed 9 bases, J shed 4 bases, and the junction held 11 bases outside the gene matches.

There are a few counts of this clonotype. The V call is TRBV12-3 or TRBV12-4, the J call TRBJ1-2; D ambiguous. V shed 7 bases and J shed 0 bases, with 15 bases lying between them. The CDR3 has 15 amino acids. This CDR3 reads CASTTDLLSNYGYTF. CDR3 sequence (DNA): TGTGCCAGCACCACGGACCTTCTATCTAACTATGGCTACACCTTC.

The rearrangement links TRBV7-8 to TRBJ2-1, with TRBD2 matching over 7 bases. This CDR3 comprises 14 residues. Looked up from germline, CDR1 is SGHVS and CDR2 is FQNEAQ. Unmatched junction bases numbered 5, after V lost 7 bases and J lost 2 bases. The CDR3 DNA reads TGTGCCAGCACCACCGGGACTACCTACAATGAGCAGTTCTTC. Translating it yields CASTTGTTYNEQFF.

The rearrangement joins TRBV11-1 to TRBJ2-3; TRBD2 aligns across 9 bases. CDR1 and CDR2 from the germline V gene are SGHAT and FQDESV (reference sequence). The CDR3 spans 14 residues. V lost 7 bases, J lost 5 bases, and 7 bases stayed unmatched. The DNA of the CDR3 is TGTGCCAGCAACATAGCGGGGGTAGGAGATACGCAGTATTTT. Translated: CASNIAGVGDTQYF.